This TCR beta chain was recovered during a study of graft-versus-host responses after intestinal transplantation. Whole-study context: Anti-thymocyte globulin induction was given to all recipients, followed by tacrolimus and steroids for roughly 3 years.

Germline V gives CDR1 ENHRY, CDR2 SYGVKD. Trimming pared 2 bases from V and 2 bases from J, leaving 10 bases between. CDR3 length equals 14 residues. The method was immunoSEQ multiplex PCR; TCRdb's version includes in-frame clones alone and lacks a portion of them. This sample has approximately 99,000 clones; 91% occur once, and the top ten carry approximately 0.18%. About this clone itself: Its target is unknown.

The rearrangement uses TRBV10-3 and TRBJ2-7; perhaps TRBD1 as D (6 bases). The TCR was taken from a human donor who was the organ donor for an intestinal transplant. Sequenced material: unstimulated CD4+ T cells sorted from spleen or lymph node cells, taken before transplant. CDR3: CAISEGQSTYEQYF. CDR3 sequence (DNA): TGTGCCATCAGTGAGGGACAGAGCACCTACGAGCAGTACTTC.